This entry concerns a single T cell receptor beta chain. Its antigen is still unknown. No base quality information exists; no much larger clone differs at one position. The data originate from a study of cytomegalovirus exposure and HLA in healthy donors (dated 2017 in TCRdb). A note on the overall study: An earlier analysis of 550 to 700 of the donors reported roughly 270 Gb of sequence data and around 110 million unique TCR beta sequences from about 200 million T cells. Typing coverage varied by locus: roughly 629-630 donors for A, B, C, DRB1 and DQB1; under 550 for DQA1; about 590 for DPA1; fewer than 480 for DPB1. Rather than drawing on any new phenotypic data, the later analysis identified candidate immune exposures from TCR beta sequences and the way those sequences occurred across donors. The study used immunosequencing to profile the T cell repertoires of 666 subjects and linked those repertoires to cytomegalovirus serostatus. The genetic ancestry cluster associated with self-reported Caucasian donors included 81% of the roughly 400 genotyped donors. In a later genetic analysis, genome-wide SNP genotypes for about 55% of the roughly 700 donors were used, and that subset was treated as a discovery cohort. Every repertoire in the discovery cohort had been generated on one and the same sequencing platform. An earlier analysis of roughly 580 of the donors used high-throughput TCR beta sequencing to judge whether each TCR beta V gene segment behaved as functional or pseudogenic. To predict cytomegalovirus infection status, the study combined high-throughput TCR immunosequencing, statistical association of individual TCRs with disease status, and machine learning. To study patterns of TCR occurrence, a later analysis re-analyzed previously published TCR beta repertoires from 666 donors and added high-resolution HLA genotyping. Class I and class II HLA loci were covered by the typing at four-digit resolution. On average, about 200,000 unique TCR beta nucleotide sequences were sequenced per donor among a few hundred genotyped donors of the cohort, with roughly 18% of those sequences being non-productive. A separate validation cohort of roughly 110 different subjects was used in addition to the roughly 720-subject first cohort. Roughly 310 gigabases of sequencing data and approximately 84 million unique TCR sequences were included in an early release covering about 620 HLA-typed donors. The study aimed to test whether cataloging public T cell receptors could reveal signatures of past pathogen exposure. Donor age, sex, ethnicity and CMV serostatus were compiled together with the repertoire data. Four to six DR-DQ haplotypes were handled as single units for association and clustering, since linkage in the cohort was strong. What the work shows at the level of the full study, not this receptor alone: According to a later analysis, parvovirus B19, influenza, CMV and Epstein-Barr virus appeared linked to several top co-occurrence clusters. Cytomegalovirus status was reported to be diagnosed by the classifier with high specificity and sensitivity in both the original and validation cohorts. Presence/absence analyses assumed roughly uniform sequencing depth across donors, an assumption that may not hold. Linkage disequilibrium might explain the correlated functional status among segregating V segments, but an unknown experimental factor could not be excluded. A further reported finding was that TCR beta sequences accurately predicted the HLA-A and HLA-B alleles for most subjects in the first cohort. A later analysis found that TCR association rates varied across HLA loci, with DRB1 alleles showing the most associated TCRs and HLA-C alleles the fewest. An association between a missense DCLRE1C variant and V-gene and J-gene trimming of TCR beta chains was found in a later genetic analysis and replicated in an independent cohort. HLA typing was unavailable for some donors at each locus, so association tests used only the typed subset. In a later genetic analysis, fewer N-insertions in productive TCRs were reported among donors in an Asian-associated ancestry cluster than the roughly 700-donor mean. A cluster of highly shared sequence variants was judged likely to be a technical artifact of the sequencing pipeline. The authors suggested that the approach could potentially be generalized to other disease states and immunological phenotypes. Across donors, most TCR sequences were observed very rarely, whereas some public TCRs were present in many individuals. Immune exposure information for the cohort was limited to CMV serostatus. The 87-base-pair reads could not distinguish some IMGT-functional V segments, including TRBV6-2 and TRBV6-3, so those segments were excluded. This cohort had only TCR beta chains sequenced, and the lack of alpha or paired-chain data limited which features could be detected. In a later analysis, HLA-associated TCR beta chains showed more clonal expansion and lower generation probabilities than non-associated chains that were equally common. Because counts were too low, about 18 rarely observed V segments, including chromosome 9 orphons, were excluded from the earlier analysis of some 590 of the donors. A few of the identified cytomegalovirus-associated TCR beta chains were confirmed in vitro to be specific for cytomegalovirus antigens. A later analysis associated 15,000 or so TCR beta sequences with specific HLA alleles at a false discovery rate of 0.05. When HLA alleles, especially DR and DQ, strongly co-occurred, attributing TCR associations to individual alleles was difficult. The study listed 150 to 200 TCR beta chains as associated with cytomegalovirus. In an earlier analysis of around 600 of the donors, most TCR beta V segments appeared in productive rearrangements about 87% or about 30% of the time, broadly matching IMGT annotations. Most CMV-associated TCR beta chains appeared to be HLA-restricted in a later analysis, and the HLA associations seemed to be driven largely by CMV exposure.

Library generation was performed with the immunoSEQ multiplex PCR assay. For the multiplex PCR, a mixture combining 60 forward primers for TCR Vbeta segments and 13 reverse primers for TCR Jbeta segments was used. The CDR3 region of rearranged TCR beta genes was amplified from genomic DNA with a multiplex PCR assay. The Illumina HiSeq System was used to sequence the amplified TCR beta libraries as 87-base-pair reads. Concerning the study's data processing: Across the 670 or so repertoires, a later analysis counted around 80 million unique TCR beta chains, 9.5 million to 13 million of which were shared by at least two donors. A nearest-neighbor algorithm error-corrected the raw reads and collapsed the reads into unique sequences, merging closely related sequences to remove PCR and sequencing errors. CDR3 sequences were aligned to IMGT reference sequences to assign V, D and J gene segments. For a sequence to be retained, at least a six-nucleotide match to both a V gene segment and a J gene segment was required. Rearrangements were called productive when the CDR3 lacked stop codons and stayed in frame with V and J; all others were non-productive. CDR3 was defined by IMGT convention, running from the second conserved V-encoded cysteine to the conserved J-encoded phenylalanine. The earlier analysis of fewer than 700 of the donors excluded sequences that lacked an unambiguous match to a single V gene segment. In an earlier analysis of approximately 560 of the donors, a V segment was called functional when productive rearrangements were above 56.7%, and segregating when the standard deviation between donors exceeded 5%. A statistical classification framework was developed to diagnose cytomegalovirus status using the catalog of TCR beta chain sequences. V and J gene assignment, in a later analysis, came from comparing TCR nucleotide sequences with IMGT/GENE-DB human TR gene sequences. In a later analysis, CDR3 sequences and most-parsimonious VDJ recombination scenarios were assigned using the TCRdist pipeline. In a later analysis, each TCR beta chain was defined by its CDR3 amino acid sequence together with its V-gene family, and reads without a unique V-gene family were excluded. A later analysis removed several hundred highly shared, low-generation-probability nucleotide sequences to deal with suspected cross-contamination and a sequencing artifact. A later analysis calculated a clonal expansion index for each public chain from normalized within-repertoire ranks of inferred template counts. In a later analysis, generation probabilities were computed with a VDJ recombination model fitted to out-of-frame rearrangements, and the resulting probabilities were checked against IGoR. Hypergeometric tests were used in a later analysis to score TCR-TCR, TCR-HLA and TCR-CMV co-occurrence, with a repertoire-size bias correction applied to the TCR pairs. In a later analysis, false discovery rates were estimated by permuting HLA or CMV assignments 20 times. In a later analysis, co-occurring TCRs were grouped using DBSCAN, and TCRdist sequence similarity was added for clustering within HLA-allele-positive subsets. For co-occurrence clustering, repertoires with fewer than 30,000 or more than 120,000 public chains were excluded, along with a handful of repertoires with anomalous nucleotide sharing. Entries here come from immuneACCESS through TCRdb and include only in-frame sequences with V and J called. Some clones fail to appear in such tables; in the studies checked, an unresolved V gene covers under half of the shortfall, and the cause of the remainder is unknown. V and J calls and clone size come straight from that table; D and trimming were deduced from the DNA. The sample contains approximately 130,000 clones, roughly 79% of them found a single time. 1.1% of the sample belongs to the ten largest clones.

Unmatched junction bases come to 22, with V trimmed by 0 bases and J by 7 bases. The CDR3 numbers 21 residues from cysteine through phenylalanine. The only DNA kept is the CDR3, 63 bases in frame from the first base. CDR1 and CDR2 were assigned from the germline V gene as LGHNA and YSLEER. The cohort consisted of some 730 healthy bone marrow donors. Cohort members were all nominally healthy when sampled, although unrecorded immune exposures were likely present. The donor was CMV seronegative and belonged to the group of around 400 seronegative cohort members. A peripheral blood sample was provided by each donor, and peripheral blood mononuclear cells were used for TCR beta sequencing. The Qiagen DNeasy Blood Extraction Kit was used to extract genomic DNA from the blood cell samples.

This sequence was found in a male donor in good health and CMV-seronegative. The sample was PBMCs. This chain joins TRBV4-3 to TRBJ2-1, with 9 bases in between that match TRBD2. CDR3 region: CASSQDVGRRGGPGLSNEQFF. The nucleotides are TGCGCCAGCAGCCAAGATGTAGGTAGGCGGGGGGGCCCAGGTCTCAGTAATGAGCAGTTCTTC.